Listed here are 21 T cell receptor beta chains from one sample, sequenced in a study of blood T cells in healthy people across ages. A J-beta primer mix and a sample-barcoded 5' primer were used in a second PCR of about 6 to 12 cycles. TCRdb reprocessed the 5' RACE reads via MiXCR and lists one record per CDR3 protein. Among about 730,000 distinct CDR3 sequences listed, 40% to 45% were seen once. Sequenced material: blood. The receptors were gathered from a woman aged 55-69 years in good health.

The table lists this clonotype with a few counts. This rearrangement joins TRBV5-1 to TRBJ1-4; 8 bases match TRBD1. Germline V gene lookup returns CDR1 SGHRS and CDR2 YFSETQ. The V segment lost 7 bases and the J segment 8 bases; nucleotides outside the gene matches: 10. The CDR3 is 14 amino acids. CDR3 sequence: CASSRGQVNEKLFF. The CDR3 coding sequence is TGCGCCAGCTCCAGGGGGCAGGTCAACGAAAAACTGTTTTTT.

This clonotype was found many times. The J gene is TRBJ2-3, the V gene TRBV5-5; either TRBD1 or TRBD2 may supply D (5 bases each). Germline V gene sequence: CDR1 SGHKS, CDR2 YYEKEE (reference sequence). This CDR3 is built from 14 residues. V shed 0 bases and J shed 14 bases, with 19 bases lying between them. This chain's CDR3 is CASSLEGPPLPPYF. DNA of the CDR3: TGTGCCAGCAGCTTGGAGGGACCTCCTCTACCTCCGTATTTT.

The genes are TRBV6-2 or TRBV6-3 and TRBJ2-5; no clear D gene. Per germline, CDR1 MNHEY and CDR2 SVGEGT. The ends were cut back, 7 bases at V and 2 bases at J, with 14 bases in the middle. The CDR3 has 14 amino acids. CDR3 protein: CASNPTTLQETQYF. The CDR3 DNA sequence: TGTGCCAGCAACCCAACGACATTGCAAGAGACCCAGTACTTC.

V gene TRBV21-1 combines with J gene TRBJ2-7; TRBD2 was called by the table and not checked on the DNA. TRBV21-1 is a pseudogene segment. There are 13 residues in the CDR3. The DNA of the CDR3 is TGTGCCACCTTTGGGACGAGCGTTAGGGAGCAGTACTTC. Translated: CATFGTSVREQYF.

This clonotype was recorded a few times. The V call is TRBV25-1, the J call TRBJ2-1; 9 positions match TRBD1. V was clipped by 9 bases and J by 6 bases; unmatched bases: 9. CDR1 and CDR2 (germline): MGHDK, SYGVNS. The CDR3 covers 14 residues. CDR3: CASERGTGINEQFF. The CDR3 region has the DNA TGTGCCAGTGAGAGGGGGACAGGGATCAATGAGCAGTTCTTC.

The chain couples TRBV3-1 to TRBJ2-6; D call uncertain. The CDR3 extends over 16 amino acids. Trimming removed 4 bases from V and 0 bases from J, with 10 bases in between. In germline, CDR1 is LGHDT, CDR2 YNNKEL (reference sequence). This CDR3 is CASSRRHDSGANVLTF. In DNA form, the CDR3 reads TGTGCCAGCAGCCGACGACACGACTCTGGGGCCAACGTCCTGACTTTC.

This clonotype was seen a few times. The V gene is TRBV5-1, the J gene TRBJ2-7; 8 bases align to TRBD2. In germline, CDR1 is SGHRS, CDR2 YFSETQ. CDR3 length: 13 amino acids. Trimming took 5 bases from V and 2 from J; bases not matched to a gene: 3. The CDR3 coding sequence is TGCGCCAGCAGAGAAGCGGGGGCCTACGAGCAGTACTTC. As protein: CASREAGAYEQYF.

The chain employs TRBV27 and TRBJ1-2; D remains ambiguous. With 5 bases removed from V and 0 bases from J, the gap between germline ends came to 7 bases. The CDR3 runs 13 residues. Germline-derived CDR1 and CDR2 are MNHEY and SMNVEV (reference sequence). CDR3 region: CASSLQPNYGYTF. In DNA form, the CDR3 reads TGTGCCAGCAGTCTTCAGCCTAACTATGGCTACACCTTC.

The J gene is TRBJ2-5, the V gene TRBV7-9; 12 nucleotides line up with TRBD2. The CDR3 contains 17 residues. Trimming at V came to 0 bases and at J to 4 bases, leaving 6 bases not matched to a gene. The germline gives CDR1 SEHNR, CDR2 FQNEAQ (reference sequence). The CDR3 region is CASSLASTSGGLETQYF. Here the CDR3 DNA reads TGTGCCAGCAGCTTAGCGTCGACTAGCGGGGGTCTAGAGACCCAGTACTTC.

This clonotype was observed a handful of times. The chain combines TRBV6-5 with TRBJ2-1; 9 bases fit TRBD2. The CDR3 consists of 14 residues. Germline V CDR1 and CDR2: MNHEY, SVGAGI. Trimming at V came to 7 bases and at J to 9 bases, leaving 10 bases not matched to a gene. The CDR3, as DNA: TGTGCCAGCAAATTTAGCGGGAGTTTTGGTGAGCAGTTCTTC. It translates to CASKFSGSFGEQFF.

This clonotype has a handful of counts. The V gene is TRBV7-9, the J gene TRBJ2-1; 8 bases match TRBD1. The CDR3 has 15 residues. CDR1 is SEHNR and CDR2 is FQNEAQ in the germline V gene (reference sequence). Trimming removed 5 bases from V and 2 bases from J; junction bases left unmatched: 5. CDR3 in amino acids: CASSLGQATYNEQFF. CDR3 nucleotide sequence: TGTGCCAGCAGCCTGGGACAGGCGACCTACAATGAGCAGTTCTTC. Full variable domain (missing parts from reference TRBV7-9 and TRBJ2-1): DTGVSQNPRHKITKRGQNVTFRCDPISEHNRLYWYRQTLGQGPEFLTYFQNEAQLEKSRLLSDRFSAERPKGSFSTLEIQRTEQGDSAMYLCASSLGQATYNEQFFGPGTRLTVL.

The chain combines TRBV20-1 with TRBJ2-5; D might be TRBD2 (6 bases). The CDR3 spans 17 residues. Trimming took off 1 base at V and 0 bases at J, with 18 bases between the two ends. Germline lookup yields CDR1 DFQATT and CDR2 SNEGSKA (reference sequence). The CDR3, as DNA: TGCAGTGCTAGAGTAAACGTGGGGGGATACTACCAAGAGACCCAGTACTTC. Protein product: CSARVNVGGYYQETQYF.

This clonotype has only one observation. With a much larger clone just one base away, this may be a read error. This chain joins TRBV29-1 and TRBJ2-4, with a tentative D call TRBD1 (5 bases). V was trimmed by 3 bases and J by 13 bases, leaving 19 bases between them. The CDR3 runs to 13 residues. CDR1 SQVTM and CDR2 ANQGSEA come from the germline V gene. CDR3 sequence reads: CSVEAGMTYGQYF. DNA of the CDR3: TGCAGCGTTGAGGCAGGGATGACCTACGGGCAGTACTTC.

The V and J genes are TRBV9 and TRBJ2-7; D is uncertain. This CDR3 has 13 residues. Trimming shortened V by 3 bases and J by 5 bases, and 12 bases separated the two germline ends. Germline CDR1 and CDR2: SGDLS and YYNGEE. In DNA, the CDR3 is TGTGCCAGCAGCGGCAGACATATCCACGAGCAGTACTTC. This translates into CASSGRHIHEQYF.

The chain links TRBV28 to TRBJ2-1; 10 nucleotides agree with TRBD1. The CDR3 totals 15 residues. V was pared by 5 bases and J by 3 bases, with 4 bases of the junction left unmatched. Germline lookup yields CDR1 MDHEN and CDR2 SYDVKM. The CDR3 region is CASSHGTGDYNEQFF. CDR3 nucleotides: TGTGCCAGCAGTCATGGGACAGGGGACTACAATGAGCAGTTCTTC.

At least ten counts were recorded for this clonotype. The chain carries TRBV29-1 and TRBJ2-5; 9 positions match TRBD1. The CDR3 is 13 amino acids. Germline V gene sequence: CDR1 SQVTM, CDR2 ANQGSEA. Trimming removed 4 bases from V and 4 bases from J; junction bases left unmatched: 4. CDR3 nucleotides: TGCAGCGTTGTACAGGGGGCACGAGAGACCCAGTACTTC. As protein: CSVVQGARETQYF. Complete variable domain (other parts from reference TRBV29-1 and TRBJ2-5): SAVISQKPSRDICQRGTSLTIQCQVDSQVTMMFWYRQQPGQSLTLIATANQGSEATYESGFVIDKFPISRPNLTFSTLTVSNMSPEDSSIYLCSVVQGARETQYFGPGTRLLVL.

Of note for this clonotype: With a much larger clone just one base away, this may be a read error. The DNA for the CDR3 is TGCAGCGTTGTACATCCTGGGGCCAACGTCCTGACTTTC. Protein: CSVVHPGANVLTF. This chain joins TRBV29-1 and TRBJ2-6; D uncertain. The V end lost 4 bases, the J end lost 2 bases, and 6 bases lay between the germline ends. Germline CDR1 is SQVTM and CDR2 is ANQGSEA. This CDR3 has 13 residues.

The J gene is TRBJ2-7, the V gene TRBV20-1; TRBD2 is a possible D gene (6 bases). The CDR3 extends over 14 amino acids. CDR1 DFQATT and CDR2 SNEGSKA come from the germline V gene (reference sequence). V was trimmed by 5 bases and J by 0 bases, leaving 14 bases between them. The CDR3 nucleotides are TGCAGTGCTTCAACTAGCCGTAGCTCCTACGAGCAGTACTTC. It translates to CSASTSRSSYEQYF.

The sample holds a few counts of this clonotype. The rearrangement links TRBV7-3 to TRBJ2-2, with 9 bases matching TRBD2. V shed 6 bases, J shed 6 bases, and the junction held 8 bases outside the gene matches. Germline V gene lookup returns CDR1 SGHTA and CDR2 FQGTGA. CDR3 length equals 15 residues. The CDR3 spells CASSSNSGSSGELFF. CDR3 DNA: TGTGCCAGCAGTTCTAATAGCGGGAGTTCCGGGGAGCTGTTTTTT.

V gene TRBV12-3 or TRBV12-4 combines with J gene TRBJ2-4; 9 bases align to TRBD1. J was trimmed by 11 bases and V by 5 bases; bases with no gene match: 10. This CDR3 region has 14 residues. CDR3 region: CASSTGTGPSLQYF. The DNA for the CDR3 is TGTGCCAGCAGTACTGGGACAGGGCCCTCACTTCAGTACTTC.

CDR3 sequence: CASSQNRAQETQYF. CDR3 bases: TGCGCCAGCAGCCAAAACAGGGCACAAGAGACCCAGTACTTC. V is TRBV4-3 and J is TRBJ2-5; a possible D gene is TRBD1 (6 bases). The CDR3 sequence is 14 residues long. V was clipped by 2 bases and J by 2 bases, with 9 bases between them. The germline CDR1 and CDR2 sequences are LGHNA and YSLEER.